This TCR beta chain was sequenced during a study of beta chain features in type 1 diabetes. Regarding the study as a whole: Across all four CD4+ subsets, people with type 1 diabetes showed modestly shorter TCRB CDR3s. It was among patients, rather than healthy donors, that naive, central memory and Treg TCRB repertoires appeared more similar.

The CDR3 is 14 amino acids. Germline V lookup: CDR1 SGHTA, CDR2 FQGNSA. V was trimmed by 5 bases and J by 4 bases, leaving 12 bases between them. The investigators reverse transcribed all of the isolated RNA, so they sequenced expressed TCRB transcripts. The table came from immunoSEQ multiplex PCR; TCRdb's copy has only in-frame clones and leaves some out. The repertoire holds about 660,000 clones, with 11% to 15% as singletons. To note about this clone: Its antigen is unknown.

The receptor's source is a man younger than 30 with type 1 diabetes. Input material: naive CD4+ T cells from blood. This chain connects TRBV7-2 to TRBJ2-1, with D unclear. The CDR3 is CASSPRTGYNEQFF. The DNA of the CDR3 is TGTGCCAGCAGCCCCAGGACGGGTTACAATGAGCAGTTCTTC.